This TCR beta chain was captured in a study of graft-versus-host responses after intestinal transplantation. The study's findings and limits: Maximum circulating GvH clone levels tracked with early post-transplant HvG decreases.

Repertoires were generated with immunoSEQ multiplex PCR, while TCRdb's copy carries only in-frame clones and drops some. The sample lists around 90,000 clones; roughly 92% were seen once. Comment on this clone: Its cognate antigen is unknown.

The CDR3 is 14 amino acids. V lost 7 bases to trimming and J lost 5 bases; unmatched junction nucleotides: 9. Germline values: CDR1 SQVTM, CDR2 ANQGSEA. The receptor comes from a human donor who received an intestinal transplant. This sequence joins TRBV29-1 and TRBJ2-1; 9 bases are shared with TRBD2. Material: unstimulated CD4+ T cells sorted from spleen or lymph node cells, obtained before intestinal transplant. This CDR3 reads CSGEREVGNNEQFF. DNA for the CDR3: TGCAGCGGCGAGCGGGAGGTGGGGAACAATGAGCAGTTCTTC.